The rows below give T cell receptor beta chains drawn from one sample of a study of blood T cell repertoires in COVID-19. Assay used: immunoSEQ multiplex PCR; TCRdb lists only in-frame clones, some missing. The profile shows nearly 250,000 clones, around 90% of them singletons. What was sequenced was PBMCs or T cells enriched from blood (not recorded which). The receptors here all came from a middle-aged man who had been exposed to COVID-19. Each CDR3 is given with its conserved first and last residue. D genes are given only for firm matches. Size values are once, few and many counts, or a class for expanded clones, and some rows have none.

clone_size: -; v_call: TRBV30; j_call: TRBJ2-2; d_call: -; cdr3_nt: TGTGCCTGGAGAAGGCTCGGGGCGAACACCGGGGAGCTGTTTTTT; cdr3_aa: CAWRRLGANTGELFF
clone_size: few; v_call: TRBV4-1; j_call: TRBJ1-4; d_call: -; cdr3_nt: TGCGCCAGCAGCTTTAGGGGTTTCAATGAAAAACTGTTTTTT; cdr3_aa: CASSFRGFNEKLFF
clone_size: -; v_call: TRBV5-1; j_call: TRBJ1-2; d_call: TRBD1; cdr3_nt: TGCGCCAGCAGCTTAACGACAGGGGACTCTAACTATGGCTACACCTTC; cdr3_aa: CASSLTTGDSNYGYTF
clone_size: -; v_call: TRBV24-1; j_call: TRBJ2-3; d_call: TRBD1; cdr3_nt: TGTGCCACCAGTCGGGACAGCGGCACAGATACGCAGTATTTT; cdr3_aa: CATSRDSGTDTQYF
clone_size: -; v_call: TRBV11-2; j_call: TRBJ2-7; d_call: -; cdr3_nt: TGTGCCAGCAGCCTTGAGGCGGGCCAGCAGTACTTC; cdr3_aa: CASSLEAGQQYF
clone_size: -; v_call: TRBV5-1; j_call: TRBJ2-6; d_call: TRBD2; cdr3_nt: TGCGCCAGCAGCCTGGGAGGGCTCGCTGGGGCCAACGTCCTGACTTTC; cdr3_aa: CASSLGGLAGANVLTF
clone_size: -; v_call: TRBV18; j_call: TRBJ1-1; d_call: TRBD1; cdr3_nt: TGTGCCAGCTCACCTCTTGGACAGGGGGCGCGGAGCACTGAAGCTTTCTTT; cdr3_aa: CASSPLGQGARSTEAFF
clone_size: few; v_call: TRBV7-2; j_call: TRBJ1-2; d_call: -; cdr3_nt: TGTGCCAGCAGCTTAGATGCAGGGAGGTTTATGAGCTACACCTTC; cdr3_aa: CASSLDAGRFMSYTF
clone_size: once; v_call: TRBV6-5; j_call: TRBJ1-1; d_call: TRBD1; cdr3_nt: TGTGCCAGCAGTTCCCTGACAGGGGCTGCCACTGAAGCTTTCTTT; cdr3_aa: CASSSLTGAATEAFF
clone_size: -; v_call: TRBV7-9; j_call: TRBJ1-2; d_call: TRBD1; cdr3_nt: TGTGCCAGCAGCCAGACAGGGAGATATGGCTACACCTTC; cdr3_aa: CASSQTGRYGYTF
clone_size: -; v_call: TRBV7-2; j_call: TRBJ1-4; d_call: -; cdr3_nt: TGTGCCAGCAGCTTAACTACTAATGAAAAACTGTTTTTT; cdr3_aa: CASSLTTNEKLFF
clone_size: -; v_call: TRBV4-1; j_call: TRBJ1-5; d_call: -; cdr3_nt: TGCGCCAGCAGCCAGCTGATGGCGGTGGGCAATCAGCCCCAGCATTTT; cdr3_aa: CASSQLMAVGNQPQHF
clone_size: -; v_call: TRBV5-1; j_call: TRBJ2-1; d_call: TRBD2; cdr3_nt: TGCGCCAGCAGCTTGGGAGAGGCTAGCGGGCACAATGAGCAGTTCTTC; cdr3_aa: CASSLGEASGHNEQFF
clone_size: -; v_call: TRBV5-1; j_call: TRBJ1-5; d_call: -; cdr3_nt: TGCGCCAGCAGCTTGGCGGGGGAGGAACAGCCCCAGCATTTT; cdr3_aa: CASSLAGEEQPQHF
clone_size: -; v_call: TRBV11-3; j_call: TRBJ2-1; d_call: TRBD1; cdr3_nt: TGTGCCAGCAGCTCTACAGGGGGCTACAATGAGCAGTTCTTC; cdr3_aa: CASSSTGGYNEQFF
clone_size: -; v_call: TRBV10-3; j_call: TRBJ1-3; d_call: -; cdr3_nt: TGTGCCTCCTCCTGGAGCGCACCTGGAAACACCATATATTTT; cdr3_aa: CASSWSAPGNTIYF
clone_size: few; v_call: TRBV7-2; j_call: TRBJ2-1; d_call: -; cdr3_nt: TGTGCCAGCGAAGGCCTAGGGGGGGGCTACAATGAGCAGTTCTTC; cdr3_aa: CASEGLGGGYNEQFF
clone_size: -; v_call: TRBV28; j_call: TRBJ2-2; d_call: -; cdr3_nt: TGTGTCATTTTGGGCGGGATTACCGGGGAGCTGTTTTTT; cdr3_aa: CVILGGITGELFF
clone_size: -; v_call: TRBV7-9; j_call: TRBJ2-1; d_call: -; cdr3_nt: TGTGCCAGTACTCTTAGTCCTTGGAATGAGCAGTTCTTC; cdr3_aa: CASTLSPWNEQFF
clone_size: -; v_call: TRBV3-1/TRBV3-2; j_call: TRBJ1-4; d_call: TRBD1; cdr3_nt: TGTGCCAGCAGCCAAGTGACAGGGGCTAATGAAAAACTGTTTTTT; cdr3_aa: CASSQVTGANEKLFF
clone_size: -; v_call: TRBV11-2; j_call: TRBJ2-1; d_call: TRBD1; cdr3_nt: TGTGCCAGCAGCCGGGACAGGGGGCGCAGCTATGAGCAGTTCTTC; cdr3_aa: CASSRDRGRSYEQFF
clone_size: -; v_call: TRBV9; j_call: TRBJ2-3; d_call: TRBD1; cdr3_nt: TGTGCCAGCAGCGTAGGACCGACAGGGGATACGCAGTATTTT; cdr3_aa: CASSVGPTGDTQYF
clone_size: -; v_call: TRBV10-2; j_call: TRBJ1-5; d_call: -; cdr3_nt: TGCGCCAGCAGTGCAGGGGCCCAGCCCCAGCATTTT; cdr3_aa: CASSAGAQPQHF
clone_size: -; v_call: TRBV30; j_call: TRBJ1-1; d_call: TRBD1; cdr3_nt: TGTGCCTGGAGTTACAGGGGGGCCACTGAAGCTTTCTTT; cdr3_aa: CAWSYRGATEAFF
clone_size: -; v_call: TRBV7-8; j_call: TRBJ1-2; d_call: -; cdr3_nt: TGTGCCAGCATCGGGGGGGCCGACTATGGCTACACCTTC; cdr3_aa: CASIGGADYGYTF
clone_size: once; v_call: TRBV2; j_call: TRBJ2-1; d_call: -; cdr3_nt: TGTGCCAGCAGTGAAGTAGCACTAACCTACAATGAGCAGTTCTTC; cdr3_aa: CASSEVALTYNEQFF
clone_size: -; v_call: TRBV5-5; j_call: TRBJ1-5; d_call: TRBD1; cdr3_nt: TGTGCCAGCAGGCCTGGTGGAGGGGGCGGCAATCAGCCCCAGCATTTT; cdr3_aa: CASRPGGGGGNQPQHF
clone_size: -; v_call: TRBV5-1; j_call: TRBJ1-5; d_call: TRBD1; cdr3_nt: TGCGCCAGCAGCTCGGAGGGGGCCAGCAATCAGCCCCAGCATTTT; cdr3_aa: CASSSEGASNQPQHF
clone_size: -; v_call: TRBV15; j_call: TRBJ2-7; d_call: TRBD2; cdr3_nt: TGTGCCACCAGCAGTGCTAGCGGAAGATACGAGCAGTACTTC; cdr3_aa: CATSSASGRYEQYF
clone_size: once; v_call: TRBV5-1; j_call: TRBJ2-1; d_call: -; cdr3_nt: TGCGCCAGCAACGGGAGACGGGAGAGGTCCTACAATGAGCAGTTCTTC; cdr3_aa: CASNGRRERSYNEQFF
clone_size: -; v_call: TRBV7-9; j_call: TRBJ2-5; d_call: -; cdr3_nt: TGTGCCAGCAGCTATGCGCAGGGACTGGGGGTCGGGACCCAGTACTTC; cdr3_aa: CASSYAQGLGVGTQYF